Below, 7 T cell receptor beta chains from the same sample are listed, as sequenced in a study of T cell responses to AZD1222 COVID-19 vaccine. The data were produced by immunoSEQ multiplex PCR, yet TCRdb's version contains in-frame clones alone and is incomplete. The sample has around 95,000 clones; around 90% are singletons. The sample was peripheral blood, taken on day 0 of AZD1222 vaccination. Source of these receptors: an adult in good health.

The CDR3 spells CASSPYTELSGNTIYF. CDR3 in DNA: TGTGCCAGCTCACCATACACGGAGCTCTCTGGAAACACCATATATTTT. The V gene is TRBV18, the J gene TRBJ1-3; D not certain. CDR3 length equals 16 residues. V lost 2 bases, J lost 0 bases, and 11 bases lay in between. Germline V gives CDR1 KGHSH, CDR2 LQKENI.

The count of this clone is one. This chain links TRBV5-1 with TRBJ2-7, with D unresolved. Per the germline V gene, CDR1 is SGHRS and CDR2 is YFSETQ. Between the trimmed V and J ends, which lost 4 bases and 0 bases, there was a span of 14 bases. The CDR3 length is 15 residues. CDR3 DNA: TGCGCCAGCAGCCTCTCCTCAGTACCCTCCTACGAGCAGTACTTC. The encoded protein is CASSLSSVPSYEQYF.

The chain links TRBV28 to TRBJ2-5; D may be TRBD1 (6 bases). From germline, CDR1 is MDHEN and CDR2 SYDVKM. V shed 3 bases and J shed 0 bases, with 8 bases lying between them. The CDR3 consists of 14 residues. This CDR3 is CASSFGQYQETQYF. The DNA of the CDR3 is TGTGCCAGCAGTTTTGGACAGTACCAAGAGACCCAGTACTTC. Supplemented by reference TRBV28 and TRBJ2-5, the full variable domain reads DVKVTQSSRYLVKRTGEKVFLECVQDMDHENMFWYRQDPGLGLRLIYFSYDVKMKEKGDIPEGYSVSREKKERFSLILESASTNQTSMYLCASSFGQYQETQYFGPGTRLLVL.

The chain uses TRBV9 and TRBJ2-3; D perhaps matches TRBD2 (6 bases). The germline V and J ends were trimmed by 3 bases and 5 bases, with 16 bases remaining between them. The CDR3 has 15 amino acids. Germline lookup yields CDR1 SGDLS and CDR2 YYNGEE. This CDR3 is CASSERTIGGDTQYF. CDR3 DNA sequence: TGTGCCAGCAGCGAGAGGACTATTGGTGGAGATACGCAGTATTTT.

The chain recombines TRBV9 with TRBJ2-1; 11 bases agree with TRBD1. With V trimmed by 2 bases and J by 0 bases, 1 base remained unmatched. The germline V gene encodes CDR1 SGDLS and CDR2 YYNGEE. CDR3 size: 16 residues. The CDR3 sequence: CASSVGTGGSYNEQFF. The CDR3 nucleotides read TGTGCCAGCAGCGTCGGGACAGGGGGCTCCTACAATGAGCAGTTCTTC.

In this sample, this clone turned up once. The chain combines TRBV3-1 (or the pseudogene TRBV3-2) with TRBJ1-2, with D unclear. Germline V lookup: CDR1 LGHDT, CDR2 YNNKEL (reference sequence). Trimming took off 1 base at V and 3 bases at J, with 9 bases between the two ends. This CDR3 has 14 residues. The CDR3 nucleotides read TGTGCCAGCAGCCAAGGGATTACGGACTATGGCTACACCTTC. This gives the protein CASSQGITDYGYTF.

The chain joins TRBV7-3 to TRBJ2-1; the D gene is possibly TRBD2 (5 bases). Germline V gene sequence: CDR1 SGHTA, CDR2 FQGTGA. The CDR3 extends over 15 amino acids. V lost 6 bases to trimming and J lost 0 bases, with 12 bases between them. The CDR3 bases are TGTGCCAGCAGGAGCGGAGCAAGCTCCTACAATGAGCAGTTCTTC. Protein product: CASRSGASSYNEQFF.